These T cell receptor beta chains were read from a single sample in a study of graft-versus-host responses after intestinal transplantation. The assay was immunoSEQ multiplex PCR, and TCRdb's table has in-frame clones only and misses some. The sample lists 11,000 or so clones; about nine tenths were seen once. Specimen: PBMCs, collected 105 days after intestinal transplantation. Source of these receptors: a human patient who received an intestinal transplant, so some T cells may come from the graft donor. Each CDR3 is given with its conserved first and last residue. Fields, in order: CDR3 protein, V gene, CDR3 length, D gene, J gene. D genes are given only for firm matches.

CDR3: CASSHESGGETQYF
V: TRBV4-1
length: 14
D: -
J: TRBJ2-5

CDR3: CATSDRRQGVPYEQYF
V: TRBV15
length: 16
D: TRBD1
J: TRBJ2-7

CDR3: CASTKPGNRTRKNIQYF
V: TRBV19
length: 17
D: -
J: TRBJ2-4

CDR3: CASSAKTADTQYF
V: TRBV5-4
length: 13
D: -
J: TRBJ2-3

CDR3: CASSDGRETQYF
V: TRBV10-1
length: 12
D: -
J: TRBJ2-5

CDR3: CASSVLGAGNQPQHF
V: TRBV9
length: 15
D: -
J: TRBJ1-5

CDR3: CASSAYPTDNYNSPLHF
V: TRBV7-6
length: 17
D: -
J: TRBJ1-6

CDR3: CARGGGQETQYF
V: TRBV6-4
length: 12
D: -
J: TRBJ2-5

CDR3: CASSYYGSHNEQFF
V: TRBV6-5
length: 14
D: -
J: TRBJ2-1

CDR3: CASSAPSGSSTDTQYF
V: TRBV2
length: 16
D: TRBD2
J: TRBJ2-3

CDR3: CASSDWGPHEPQETQYF
V: TRBV6-1
length: 17
D: -
J: TRBJ2-5

CDR3: CASSGTVGTDTQYF
V: TRBV4-1
length: 14
D: TRBD1
J: TRBJ2-3

CDR3: CASSLLNYEQYF
V: TRBV5-6
length: 12
D: -
J: TRBJ2-7

CDR3: CASSFGLAGVGTDTQYF
V: TRBV5-4
length: 17
D: TRBD2
J: TRBJ2-3

CDR3: CASSSDRGQGEKLFF
V: TRBV5-1
length: 15
D: TRBD1
J: TRBJ1-4

CDR3: CASTSGGYTGELFF
V: TRBV6-1
length: 14
D: TRBD2
J: TRBJ2-2

CDR3: CASSYSSSPAQETQYF
V: TRBV6-5
length: 16
D: -
J: TRBJ2-5

CDR3: CASSFDGVVNTEAFF
V: TRBV7-9
length: 15
D: -
J: TRBJ1-1

CDR3: CASSLSTDSNQPQHF
V: TRBV6-5
length: 15
D: -
J: TRBJ1-5

CDR3: CASREGEQYF
V: TRBV2
length: 10
D: -
J: TRBJ2-7

CDR3: CASSWGGHTIYF
V: TRBV11-2
length: 12
D: -
J: TRBJ1-3

CDR3: CASSRDRTSNTGELFF
V: TRBV18
length: 16
D: TRBD1
J: TRBJ2-2

CDR3: CASSLGNPYEQYF
V: TRBV7-6
length: 13
D: -
J: TRBJ2-7

CDR3: CASSVAGAGANVLTF
V: TRBV9
length: 15
D: -
J: TRBJ2-6

CDR3: CASSLPGLADRSYEQYF
V: TRBV7-2
length: 17
D: TRBD2
J: TRBJ2-7

CDR3: CASTDLFF
V: TRBV7-9
length: 8
D: -
J: TRBJ2-1

CDR3: CASSLYPAMNTEAFF
V: TRBV5-5
length: 15
D: -
J: TRBJ1-1

CDR3: CASSKARTDTQYF
V: TRBV6-6
length: 13
D: -
J: TRBJ2-3

CDR3: CASGGGEAYGYTF
V: TRBV6-1
length: 13
D: -
J: TRBJ1-2

CDR3: CASSLAGISSYNEQFF
V: TRBV11-1
length: 16
D: -
J: TRBJ2-1

CDR3: CASSLTPRNLHYGYTF
V: TRBV7-3
length: 16
D: -
J: TRBJ1-2

CDR3: CASSQDRDQPQHF
V: TRBV4-1
length: 13
D: -
J: TRBJ1-5

CDR3: CAISESSYKGYDYGYTF
V: TRBV10-3
length: 17
D: -
J: TRBJ1-2

CDR3: CSVTGWNTEAFF
V: TRBV29-1
length: 12
D: -
J: TRBJ1-1

CDR3: CASSIQGGNEQFF
V: TRBV19
length: 13
D: -
J: TRBJ2-1

CDR3: CASSIAGGGTDTQYF
V: TRBV19
length: 15
D: TRBD2
J: TRBJ2-3

CDR3: CASSLSGAQGNTIYF
V: TRBV2
length: 15
D: -
J: TRBJ1-3

CDR3: CASSAPGGNQPQHF
V: TRBV7-9
length: 14
D: -
J: TRBJ1-5

CDR3: CSAPIQGPTDTQYF
V: TRBV29-1
length: 14
D: -
J: TRBJ2-3

CDR3: CAWSGSEAFF
V: TRBV30
length: 10
D: -
J: TRBJ1-1

CDR3: CASRDTGGEKLFF
V: TRBV6-1
length: 13
D: -
J: TRBJ1-4

CDR3: CAISANPLETQYF
V: TRBV10-3
length: 13
D: -
J: TRBJ2-5

CDR3: CASSVGLAGETQYF
V: TRBV9
length: 14
D: TRBD2
J: TRBJ2-5

CDR3: CASSFSGGAGETQYF
V: TRBV5-4
length: 15
D: TRBD2
J: TRBJ2-5